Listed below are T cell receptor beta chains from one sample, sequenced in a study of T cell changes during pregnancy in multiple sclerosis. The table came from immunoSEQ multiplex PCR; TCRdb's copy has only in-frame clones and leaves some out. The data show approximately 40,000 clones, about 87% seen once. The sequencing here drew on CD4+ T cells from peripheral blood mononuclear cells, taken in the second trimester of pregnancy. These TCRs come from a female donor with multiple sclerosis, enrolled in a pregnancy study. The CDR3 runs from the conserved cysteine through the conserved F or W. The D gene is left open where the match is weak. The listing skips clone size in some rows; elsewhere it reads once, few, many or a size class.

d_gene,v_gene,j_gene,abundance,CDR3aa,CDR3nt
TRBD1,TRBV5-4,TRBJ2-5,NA,CASSLGDRGSGTQYF,TGTGCCAGCAGCTTGGGGGACAGGGGATCGGGGACCCAGTACTTC
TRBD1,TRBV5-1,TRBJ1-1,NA,CASSQRTGPTFPGSTEAFF,TGCGCCAGCAGCCAACGGACAGGGCCTACGTTCCCCGGTAGCACTGAAGCTTTCTTT
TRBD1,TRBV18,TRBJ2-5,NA,CASSEDRRSQETQYF,TGTGCCAGCTCGGAGGACAGGAGATCTCAAGAGACCCAGTACTTC
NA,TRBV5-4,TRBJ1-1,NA,CASSLGPGPKNSQGSSEAFF,TGTGCCAGCAGCTTGGGTCCCGGGCCCAAAAACTCACAGGGTTCGAGTGAAGCTTTCTTT
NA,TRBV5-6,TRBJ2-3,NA,CASSLAGTDTQYF,TGTGCCAGCAGCTTGGCGGGCACAGATACGCAGTATTTT
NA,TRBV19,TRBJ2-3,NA,CASSIATGSDTQYF,TGTGCCAGTAGTATAGCAACAGGGTCAGATACGCAGTATTTT
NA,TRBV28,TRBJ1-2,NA,CASNDFSYGYTF,TGTGCCAGCAACGACTTTAGCTATGGCTACACCTTC
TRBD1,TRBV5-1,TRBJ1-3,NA,CASSNRTGAGNTIYF,TGCGCCAGTAGCAATCGAACAGGGGCTGGAAACACCATATATTTT
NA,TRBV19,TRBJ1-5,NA,CASRTAAISNQPQHF,TGTGCCAGTAGAACAGCGGCGATTAGCAATCAGCCCCAGCATTTT
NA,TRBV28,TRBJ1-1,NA,CASSLRTVKTEAFF,TGTGCCAGCAGTTTACGCACAGTGAAGACTGAAGCTTTCTTT
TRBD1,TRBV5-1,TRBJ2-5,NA,CASSLGPGQRQETQYF,TGCGCCAGCAGCTTGGGACCGGGACAGAGGCAAGAGACCCAGTACTTC
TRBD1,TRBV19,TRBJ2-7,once,CASSRSGTGRFYEQYF,TGTGCCAGTTCTCGGTCCGGGACAGGGAGGTTCTACGAGCAGTACTTC
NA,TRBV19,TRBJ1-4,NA,CASTSAWRGEKLFF,TGTGCCAGTACCTCGGCGTGGCGAGGGGAAAAACTGTTTTTT
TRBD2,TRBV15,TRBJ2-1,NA,CATSRDPGGVDYNEQFF,TGTGCCACCAGCAGAGATCCGGGGGGGGTAGACTACAATGAGCAGTTCTTC
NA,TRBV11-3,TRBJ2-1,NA,CASSLGGAFYNEQFF,TGTGCCAGCAGCTTAGGAGGTGCTTTCTACAATGAGCAGTTCTTC
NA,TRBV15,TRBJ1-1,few,CATSRAGGATEAFF,TGTGCCACCAGCAGAGCGGGGGGGGCAACTGAAGCTTTCTTT
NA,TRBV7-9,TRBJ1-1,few,CASSFGSTETEAFF,TGTGCCAGCAGCTTCGGATCGACGGAGACTGAAGCTTTCTTT
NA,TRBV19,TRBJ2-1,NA,CASRTGEGGSSYNEQFF,TGTGCCAGTAGAACGGGAGAGGGAGGCAGCTCCTACAATGAGCAGTTCTTC
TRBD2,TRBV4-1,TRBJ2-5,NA,CASSQEQAGAFETQYF,TGCGCCAGCAGCCAAGAGCAAGCGGGAGCTTTTGAGACCCAGTACTTC
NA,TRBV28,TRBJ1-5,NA,CASTARGNQPQHF,TGTGCCAGCACCGCTCGGGGGAATCAGCCCCAGCATTTT
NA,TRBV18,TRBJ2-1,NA,CASSLNSNEQFF,TGTGCCAGCTCACTCAACAGCAATGAGCAGTTCTTC
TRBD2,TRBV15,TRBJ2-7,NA,CATRKGLAGSYEQYF,TGTGCCACCCGCAAGGGACTAGCGGGATCCTACGAGCAGTACTTC
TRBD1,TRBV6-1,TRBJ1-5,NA,CASRHRTGGDQPQHF,TGTGCCAGCAGGCACCGGACAGGGGGCGATCAGCCCCAGCATTTT
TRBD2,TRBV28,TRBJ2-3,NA,CASRPGLAGDTQYF,TGTGCCAGCAGACCGGGACTAGCGGGAGATACGCAGTATTTT
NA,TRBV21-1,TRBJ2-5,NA,CASSNEWSGSPLRETQYF,TGTGCCAGCAGCAACGAATGGTCCGGGAGCCCCTTACGGGAGACCCAGTACTTC
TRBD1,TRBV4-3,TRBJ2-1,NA,CASRRDRGYNEQFF,TGCGCCAGCAGACGAGACAGGGGCTACAATGAGCAGTTCTTC
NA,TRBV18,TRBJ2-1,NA,CASSPRGTGNEQFF,TGTGCCAGCTCACCACGCGGAACCGGCAATGAGCAGTTCTTC
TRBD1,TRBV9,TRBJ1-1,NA,CASSMGGGQVNTEAFF,TGTGCCAGCAGCATGGGGGGGGGACAGGTGAACACTGAAGCTTTCTTT
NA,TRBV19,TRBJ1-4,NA,CASSIGRSAEKLFF,TGTGCCAGTAGTATAGGCAGGTCGGCTGAAAAACTGTTTTTT
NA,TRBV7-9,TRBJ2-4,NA,CASSLGAIQYF,TGTGCCAGCAGCTTAGGGGCAATTCAGTACTTC
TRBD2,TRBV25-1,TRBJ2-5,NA,CASSEGLGLAGQETQYF,TGTGCCAGCAGTGAGGGTTTGGGGCTAGCGGGGCAAGAGACCCAGTACTTC
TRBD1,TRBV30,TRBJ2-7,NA,CASNRQGSSYEQYF,TGTGCCAGCAATAGACAGGGTTCTTCCTACGAGCAGTACTTC
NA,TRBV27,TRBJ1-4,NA,CASKQGMANEKLFF,TGTGCCAGCAAGCAGGGGATGGCTAATGAAAAACTGTTTTTT
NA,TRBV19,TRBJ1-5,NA,CASSPRQDNQPQHF,TGTGCCAGTAGTCCCCGACAGGACAATCAGCCCCAGCATTTT
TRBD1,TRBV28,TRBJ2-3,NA,CASSSPQGLQGTDTQYF,TGTGCCAGCAGTTCCCCACAGGGGCTTCAGGGCACAGATACGCAGTATTTT
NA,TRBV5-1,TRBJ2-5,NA,CASSLGGWRAQETQYF,TGCGCCAGCAGCTTGGGAGGGTGGAGGGCCCAAGAGACCCAGTACTTC
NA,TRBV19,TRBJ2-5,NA,CASSPGTPETQYF,TGTGCCAGTAGTCCCGGGACTCCGGAGACCCAGTACTTC
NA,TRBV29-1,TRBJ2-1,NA,CSVGDISSYNEQFF,TGCAGCGTCGGCGACATCAGCTCCTACAATGAGCAGTTCTTC
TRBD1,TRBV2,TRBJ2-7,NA,CASRLGQAYYEQYF,TGTGCCAGCAGATTGGGACAGGCCTACTACGAGCAGTACTTC
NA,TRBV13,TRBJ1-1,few,CASSRGVAEAFF,TGTGCCAGCAGCCGGGGGGTTGCTGAAGCTTTCTTT
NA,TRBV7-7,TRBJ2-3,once,CASSLAGGTDTQYF,TGTGCTAGCAGCTTAGCCGGGGGAACAGATACGCAGTATTTT
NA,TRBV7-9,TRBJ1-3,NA,CASSSQSGNTIYF,TGTGCCAGCAGCTCACAGAGTGGAAACACCATATATTTT
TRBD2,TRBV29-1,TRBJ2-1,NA,CSVELAGYNEQFF,TGCAGCGTTGAACTAGCGGGGTACAATGAGCAGTTCTTC
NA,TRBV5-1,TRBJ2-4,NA,CASSLDSLTKNIQYF,TGCGCCAGCAGTCTGGACAGTTTGACCAAAAACATTCAGTACTTC
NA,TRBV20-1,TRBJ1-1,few,CSAVWTVEAFF,TGCAGTGCTGTGTGGACAGTTGAAGCTTTCTTT
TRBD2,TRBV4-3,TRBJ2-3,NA,CASSLGTSGTRDTQYF,TGCGCCAGCAGCCTAGGGACTAGCGGGACACGAGATACGCAGTATTTT
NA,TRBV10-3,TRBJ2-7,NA,CAISVEVTYEQYF,TGTGCCATCAGTGTGGAGGTAACCTACGAGCAGTACTTC
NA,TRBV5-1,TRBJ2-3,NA,CASSFGRGQDTQYF,TGCGCCAGCAGCTTCGGTAGGGGCCAAGATACGCAGTATTTT
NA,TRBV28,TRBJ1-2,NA,CAGGGGGMYGYTF,TGTGCCGGAGGGGGAGGGGGAATGTATGGCTACACCTTC
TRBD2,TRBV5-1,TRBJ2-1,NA,CASNGLAVPEQFF,TGCGCCAGCAACGGACTAGCCGTTCCTGAGCAGTTCTTC
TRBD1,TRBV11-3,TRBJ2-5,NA,CASSLDGTAQETQYF,TGTGCCAGCAGCTTGGACGGGACAGCCCAAGAGACCCAGTACTTC